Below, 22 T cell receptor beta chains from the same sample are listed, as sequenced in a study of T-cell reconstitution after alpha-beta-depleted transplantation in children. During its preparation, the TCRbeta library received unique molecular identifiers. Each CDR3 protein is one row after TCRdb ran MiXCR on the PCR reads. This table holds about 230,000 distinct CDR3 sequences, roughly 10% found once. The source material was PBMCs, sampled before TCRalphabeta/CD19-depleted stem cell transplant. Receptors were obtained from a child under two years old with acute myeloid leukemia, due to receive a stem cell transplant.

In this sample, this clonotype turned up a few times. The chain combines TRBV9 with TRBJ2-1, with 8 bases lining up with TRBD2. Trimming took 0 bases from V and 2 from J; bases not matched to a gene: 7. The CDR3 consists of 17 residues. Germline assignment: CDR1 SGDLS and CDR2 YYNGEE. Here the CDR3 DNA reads TGTGCCAGCAGCGTAGGGAGCGGGGGCCGACCCTACAATGAGCAGTTCTTC. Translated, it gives CASSVGSGGRPYNEQFF.

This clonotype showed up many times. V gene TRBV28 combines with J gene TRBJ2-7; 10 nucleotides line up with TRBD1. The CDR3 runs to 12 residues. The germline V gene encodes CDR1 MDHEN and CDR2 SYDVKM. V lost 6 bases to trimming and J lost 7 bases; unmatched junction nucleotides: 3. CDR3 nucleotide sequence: TGTGCCAGCAGCTGGACAGGGGGAGAGCAGTACTTC. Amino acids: CASSWTGGEQYF.

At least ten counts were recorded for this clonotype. Here the CDR3 reads CASSQVRTGELAKNIQYF. CDR3 bases: TGCGCCAGCAGCCAAGTGAGGACAGGGGAGCTAGCCAAAAACATTCAGTACTTC. The rearrangement uses TRBV4-1 and TRBJ2-4; 9 nucleotides agree with TRBD1. The ends lost 1 base at V and 0 bases at J; junction bases unmatched: 7. Germline V lookup: CDR1 MGHRA, CDR2 YSYEKL. CDR3 length: 18 residues.

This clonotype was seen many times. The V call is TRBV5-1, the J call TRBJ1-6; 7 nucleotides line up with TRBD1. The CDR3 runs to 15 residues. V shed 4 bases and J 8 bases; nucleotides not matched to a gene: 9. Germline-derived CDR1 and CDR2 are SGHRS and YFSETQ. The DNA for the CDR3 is TGCGCCAGCAGCGCTCGACAGGGTGGCGATTCACCCCTCCACTTT. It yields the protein CASSARQGGDSPLHF.

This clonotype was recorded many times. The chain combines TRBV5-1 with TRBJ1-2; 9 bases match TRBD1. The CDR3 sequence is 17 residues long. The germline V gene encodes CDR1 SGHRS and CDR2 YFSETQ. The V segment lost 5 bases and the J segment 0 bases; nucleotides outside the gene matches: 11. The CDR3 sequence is CASSSRTGDISNYGYTF. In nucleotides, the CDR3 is TGCGCCAGCAGTTCCCGGACAGGGGATATTTCTAACTATGGCTACACCTTC.

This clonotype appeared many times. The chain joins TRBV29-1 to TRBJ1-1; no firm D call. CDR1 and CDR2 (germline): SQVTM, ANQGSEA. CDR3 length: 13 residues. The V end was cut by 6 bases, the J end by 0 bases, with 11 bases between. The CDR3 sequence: CSVIENLNTEAFF. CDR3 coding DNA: TGCAGCGTAATCGAAAATCTGAACACTGAAGCTTTCTTT. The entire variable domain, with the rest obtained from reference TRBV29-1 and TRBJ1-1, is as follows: SAVISQKPSRDICQRGTSLTIQCQVDSQVTMMFWYRQQPGQSLTLIATANQGSEATYESGFVIDKFPISRPNLTFSTLTVSNMSPEDSSIYLCSVIENLNTEAFFGQGTRLTVV.

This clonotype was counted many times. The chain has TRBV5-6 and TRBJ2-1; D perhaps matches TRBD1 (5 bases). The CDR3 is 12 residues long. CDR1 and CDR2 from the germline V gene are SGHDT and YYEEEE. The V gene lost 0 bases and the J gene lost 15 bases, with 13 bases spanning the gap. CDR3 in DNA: TGTGCCAGCAGCTTGGCCTTGAATGGGGCGTTCTTC. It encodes CASSLALNGAFF.

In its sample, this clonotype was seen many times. CDR3 residues: CASSPGQGKEKLFF. In DNA form, the CDR3 reads TGTGCCAGCAGTCCGGGACAGGGAAAGGAAAAACTGTTTTTT. The V and J genes are TRBV12-3 or TRBV12-4 and TRBJ1-4, with TRBD1 matching over 9 bases. V lost 5 bases and J lost 8; bases outside the gene matches: 6. The CDR3 loop spans 14 amino acids.

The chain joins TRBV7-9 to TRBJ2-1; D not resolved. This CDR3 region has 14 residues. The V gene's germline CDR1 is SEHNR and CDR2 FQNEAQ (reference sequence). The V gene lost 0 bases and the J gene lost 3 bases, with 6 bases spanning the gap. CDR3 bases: TGTGCCAGCAGCTTAGCTGGAATCTACAATGAGCAGTTCTTC. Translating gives CASSLAGIYNEQFF.

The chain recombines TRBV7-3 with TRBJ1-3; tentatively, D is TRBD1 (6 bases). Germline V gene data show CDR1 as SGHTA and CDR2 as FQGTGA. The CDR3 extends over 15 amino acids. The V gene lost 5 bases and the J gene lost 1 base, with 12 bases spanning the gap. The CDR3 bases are TGTGCCAGCAGCACCCGAGGGGGGTCTGGAAACACCATATATTTT. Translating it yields CASSTRGGSGNTIYF.

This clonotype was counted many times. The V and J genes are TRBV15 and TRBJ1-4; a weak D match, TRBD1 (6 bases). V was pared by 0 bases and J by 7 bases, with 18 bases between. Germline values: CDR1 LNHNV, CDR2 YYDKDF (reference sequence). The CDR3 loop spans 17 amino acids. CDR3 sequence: CATSRDGVGARGEKLFF. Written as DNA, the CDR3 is TGTGCCACCAGCAGAGATGGCGTCGGAGCCAGGGGTGAAAAACTGTTTTTT.

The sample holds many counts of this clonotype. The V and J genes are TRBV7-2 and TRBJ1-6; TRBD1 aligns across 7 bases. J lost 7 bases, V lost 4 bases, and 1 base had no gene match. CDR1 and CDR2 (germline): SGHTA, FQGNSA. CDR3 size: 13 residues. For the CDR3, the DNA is TGTGCCAGCAGCTCACAGGGGAATTCACCCCTCCACTTT. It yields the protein CASSSQGNSPLHF.

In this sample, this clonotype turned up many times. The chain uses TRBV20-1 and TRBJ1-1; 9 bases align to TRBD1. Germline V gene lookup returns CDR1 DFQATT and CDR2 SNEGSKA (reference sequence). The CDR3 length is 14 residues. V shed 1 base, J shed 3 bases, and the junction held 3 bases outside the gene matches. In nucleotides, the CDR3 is TGCAGTGCTAGAGGACAGGGGGGGTACACTGAAGCTTTCTTT. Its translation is CSARGQGGYTEAFF.

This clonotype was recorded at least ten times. CDR3 sequence: CASIGTSTDTQYF. The CDR3 DNA sequence: TGTGCCAGCATCGGGACAAGCACAGATACGCAGTATTTT. This chain joins TRBV6-1 and TRBJ2-3; possibly TRBD1 for D (6 bases). The CDR3 runs to 13 residues. Germline V gene lookup returns CDR1 MNHNS and CDR2 SASEGT. V was cut by 7 bases and J by 0 bases, with 8 bases left in between.

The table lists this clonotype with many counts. CDR3 in amino acids: CASSPTPRGEAFF. The CDR3 DNA sequence: TGTGCCAGCAGCCCCACCCCCCGGGGTGAAGCTTTCTTT. This rearrangement joins TRBV7-2 to TRBJ1-1; D gene ambiguous. The CDR3 contains 13 residues. V shed 5 bases and J shed 7 bases, with 14 bases lying between them. Germline V CDR1 and CDR2: SGHTA, FQGNSA.

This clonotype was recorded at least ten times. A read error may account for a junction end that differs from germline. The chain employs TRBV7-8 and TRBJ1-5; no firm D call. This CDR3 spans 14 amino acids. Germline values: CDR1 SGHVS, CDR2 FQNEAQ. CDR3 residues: CASTLNRVGQPQHF. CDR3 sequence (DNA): TGTGCCAGCACCTTAAACCGGGTCGGTCAGCCCCAGCATTTT.

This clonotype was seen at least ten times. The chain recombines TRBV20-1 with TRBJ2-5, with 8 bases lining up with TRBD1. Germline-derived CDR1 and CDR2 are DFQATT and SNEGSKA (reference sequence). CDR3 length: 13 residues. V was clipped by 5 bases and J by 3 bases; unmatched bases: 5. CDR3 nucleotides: TGCAGTGCTCCGGGACAGGCGGAAGAGACCCAGTACTTC. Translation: CSAPGQAEETQYF.

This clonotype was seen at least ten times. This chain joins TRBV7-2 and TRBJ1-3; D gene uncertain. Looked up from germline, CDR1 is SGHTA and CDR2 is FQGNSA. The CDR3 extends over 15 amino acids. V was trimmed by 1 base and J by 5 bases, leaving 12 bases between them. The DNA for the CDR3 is TGTGCCAGCAGCTTAGGACCTAAGGGTAGAAACACCATATATTTT. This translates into CASSLGPKGRNTIYF. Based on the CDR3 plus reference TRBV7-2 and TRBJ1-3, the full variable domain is GAGVSQSPSNKVTEKGKDVELRCDPISGHTALYWYRQSLGQGLEFLIYFQGNSAPDKSGLPSDRFSAERTGGSVSTLTIQRTQQEDSAVYLCASSLGPKGRNTIYFGEGSWLTVV.

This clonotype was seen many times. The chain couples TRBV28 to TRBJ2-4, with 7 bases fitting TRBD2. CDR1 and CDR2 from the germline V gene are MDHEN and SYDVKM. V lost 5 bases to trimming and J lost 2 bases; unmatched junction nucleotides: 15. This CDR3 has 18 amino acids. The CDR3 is CASSDLAVTYLTKNIQYF. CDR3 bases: TGTGCCAGCAGTGACCTAGCGGTGACCTATTTAACCAAAAACATTCAGTACTTC.

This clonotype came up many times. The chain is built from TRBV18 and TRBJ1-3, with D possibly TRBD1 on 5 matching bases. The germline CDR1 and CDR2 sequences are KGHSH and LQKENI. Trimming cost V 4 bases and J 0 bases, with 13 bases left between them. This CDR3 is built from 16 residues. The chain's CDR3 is CASSQLGTVSGNTIYF. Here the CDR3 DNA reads TGTGCCAGCTCACAGCTCGGGACGGTCTCTGGAAACACCATATATTTT.

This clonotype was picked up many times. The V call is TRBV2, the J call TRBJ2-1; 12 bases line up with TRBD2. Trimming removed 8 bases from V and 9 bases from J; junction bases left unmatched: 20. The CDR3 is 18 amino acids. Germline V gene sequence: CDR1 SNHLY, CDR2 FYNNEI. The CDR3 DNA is TGTGCCAGCGGGACAAGCGTATTACTAGCGGGAGGAAATGGTGAGCAGTTCTTC. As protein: CASGTSVLLAGGNGEQFF.

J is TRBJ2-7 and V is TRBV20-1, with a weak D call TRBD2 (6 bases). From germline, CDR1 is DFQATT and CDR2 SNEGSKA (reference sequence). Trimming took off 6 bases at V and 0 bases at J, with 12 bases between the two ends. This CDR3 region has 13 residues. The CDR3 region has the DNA TGCAGTGCAAGGAGGGACTCCTCCTACGAGCAGTACTTC. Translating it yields CSARRDSSYEQYF.